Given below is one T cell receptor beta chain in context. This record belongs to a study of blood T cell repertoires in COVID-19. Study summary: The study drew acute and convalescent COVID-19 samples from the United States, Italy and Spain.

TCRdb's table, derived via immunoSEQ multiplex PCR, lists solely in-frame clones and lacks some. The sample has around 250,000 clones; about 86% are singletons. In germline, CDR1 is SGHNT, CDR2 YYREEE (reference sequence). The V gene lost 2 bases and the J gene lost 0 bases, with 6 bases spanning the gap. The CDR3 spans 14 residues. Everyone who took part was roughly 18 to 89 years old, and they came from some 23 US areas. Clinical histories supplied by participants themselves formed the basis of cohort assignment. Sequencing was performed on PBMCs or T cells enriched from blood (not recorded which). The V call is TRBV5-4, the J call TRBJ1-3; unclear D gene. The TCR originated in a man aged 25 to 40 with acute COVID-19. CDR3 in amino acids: CASSFSVSGNTIYF. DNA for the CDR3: TGTGCCAGCAGCTTCTCAGTCTCTGGAAACACCATATATTTT.